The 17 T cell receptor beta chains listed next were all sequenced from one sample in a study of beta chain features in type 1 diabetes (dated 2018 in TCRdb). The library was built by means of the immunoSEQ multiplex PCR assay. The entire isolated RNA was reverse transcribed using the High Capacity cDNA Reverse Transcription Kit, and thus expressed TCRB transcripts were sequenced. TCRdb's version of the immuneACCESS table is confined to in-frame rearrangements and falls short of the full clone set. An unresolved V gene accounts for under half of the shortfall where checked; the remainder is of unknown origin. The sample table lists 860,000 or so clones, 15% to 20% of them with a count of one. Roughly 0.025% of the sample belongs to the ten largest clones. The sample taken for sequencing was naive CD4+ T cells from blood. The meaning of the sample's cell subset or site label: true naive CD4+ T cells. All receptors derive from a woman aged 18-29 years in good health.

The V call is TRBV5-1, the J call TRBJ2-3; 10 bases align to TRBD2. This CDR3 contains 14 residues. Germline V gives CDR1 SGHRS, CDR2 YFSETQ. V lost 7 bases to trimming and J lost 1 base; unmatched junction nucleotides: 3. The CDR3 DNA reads TGCGCCAGCGAGCGGGAGGGGGGCACAGATACGCAGTATTTT. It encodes CASEREGGTDTQYF.

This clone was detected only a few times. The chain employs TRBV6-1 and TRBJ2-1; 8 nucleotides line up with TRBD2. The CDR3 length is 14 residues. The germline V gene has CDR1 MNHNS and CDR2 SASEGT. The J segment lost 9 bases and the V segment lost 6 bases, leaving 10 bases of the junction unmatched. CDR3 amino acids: CASRLAGYQSEQFF. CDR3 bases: TGTGCCAGCAGATTAGCGGGATATCAAAGTGAGCAGTTCTTC.

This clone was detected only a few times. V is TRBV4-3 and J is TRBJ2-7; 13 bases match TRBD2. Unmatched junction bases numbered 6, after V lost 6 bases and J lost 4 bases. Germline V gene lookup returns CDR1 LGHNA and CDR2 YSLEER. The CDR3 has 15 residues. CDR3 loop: CASSLTSGRVYEQYF. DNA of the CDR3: TGCGCCAGCAGTTTAACTAGCGGGAGGGTTTACGAGCAGTACTTC.

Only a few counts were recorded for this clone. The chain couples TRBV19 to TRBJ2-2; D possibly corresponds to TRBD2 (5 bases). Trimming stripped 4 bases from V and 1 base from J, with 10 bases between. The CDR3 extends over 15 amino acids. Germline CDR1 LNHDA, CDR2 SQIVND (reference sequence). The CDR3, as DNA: TGTGCCAGTAGTAACCTAGCTGGGAACACCGGGGAGCTGTTTTTT. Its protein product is CASSNLAGNTGELFF. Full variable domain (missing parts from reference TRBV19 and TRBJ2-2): DGGITQSPKYLFRKEGQNVTLSCEQNLNHDAMYWYRQDPGQGLRLIYYSQIVNDFQKGDIAEGYSVSREKKESFPLTVTSAQKNPTAFYLCASSNLAGNTGELFFGEGSRLTVL.

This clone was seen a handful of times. CDR3 protein: CASSLDWDGDGDGYTF. The CDR3 DNA is TGTGCCAGCAGCTTAGATTGGGACGGGGACGGGGATGGCTACACCTTC. This chain connects TRBV7-9 to TRBJ1-2, with D tentatively TRBD1 (5 bases). Germline V gene sequence: CDR1 SEHNR, CDR2 FQNEAQ (reference sequence). V lost 1 base, J lost 6 bases, and 18 bases lay in between. The CDR3 consists of 16 residues.

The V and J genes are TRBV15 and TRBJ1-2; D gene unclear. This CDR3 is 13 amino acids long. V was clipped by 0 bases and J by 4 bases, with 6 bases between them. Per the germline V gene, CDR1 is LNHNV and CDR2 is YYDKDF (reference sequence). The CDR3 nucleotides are TGTGCCACCAGCAGAGATGAGGGCTATGGCTACACCTTC. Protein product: CATSRDEGYGYTF.

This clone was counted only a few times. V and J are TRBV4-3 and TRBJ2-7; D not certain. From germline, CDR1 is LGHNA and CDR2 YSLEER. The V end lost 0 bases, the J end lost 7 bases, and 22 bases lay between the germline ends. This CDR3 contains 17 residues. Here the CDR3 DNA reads TGCGCCAGCAGCCAAGAGGCTACCGTGGGCCTAGGTGGAGAGCAGTACTTC. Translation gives CASSQEATVGLGGEQYF.

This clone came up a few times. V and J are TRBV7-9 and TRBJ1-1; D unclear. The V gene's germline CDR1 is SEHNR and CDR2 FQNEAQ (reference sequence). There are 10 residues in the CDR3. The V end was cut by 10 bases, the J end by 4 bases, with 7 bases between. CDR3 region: CATAGTEAFF. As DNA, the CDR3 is TGTGCCACCGCGGGCACTGAAGCTTTCTTT. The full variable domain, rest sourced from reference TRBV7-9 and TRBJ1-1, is DTGVSQNPRHKITKRGQNVTFRCDPISEHNRLYWYRQTLGQGPEFLTYFQNEAQLEKSRLLSDRFSAERPKGSFSTLEIQRTEQGDSAMYLCATAGTEAFFGQGTRLTVV.

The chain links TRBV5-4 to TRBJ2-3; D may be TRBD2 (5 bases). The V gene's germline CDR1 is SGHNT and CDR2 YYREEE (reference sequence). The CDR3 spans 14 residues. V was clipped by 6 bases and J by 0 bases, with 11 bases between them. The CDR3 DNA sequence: TGTGCCAGCACGGGGAGCCCCAGCACAGATACGCAGTATTTT. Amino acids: CASTGSPSTDTQYF.

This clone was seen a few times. CDR3 region: CASSKDFSYEQYF. The CDR3 nucleotides read TGTGCCAGTAGTAAGGACTTCTCCTACGAGCAGTACTTC. This chain joins TRBV19 and TRBJ2-7, with D possibly TRBD2 on 5 matching bases. V was clipped by 4 bases and J by 0 bases, with 7 bases between them. The CDR3 has 13 residues. Germline-derived CDR1 and CDR2 are LNHDA and SQIVND (reference sequence).

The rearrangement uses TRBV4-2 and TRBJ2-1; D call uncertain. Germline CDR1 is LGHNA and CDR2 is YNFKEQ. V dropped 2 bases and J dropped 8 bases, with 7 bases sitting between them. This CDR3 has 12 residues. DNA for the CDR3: TGTGCCAGCAGCCAACGATCTGATGAGCAGTTCTTC. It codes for CASSQRSDEQFF.

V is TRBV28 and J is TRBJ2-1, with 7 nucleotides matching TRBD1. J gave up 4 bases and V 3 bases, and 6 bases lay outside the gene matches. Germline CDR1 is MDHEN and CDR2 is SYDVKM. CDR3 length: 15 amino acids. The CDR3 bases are TGTGCCAGCAGTTTCGCAGGGGGACCATACAATGAGCAGTTCTTC. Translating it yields CASSFAGGPYNEQFF.

CDR3 residues: CASSPVVGTSGSEQYF. The CDR3 DNA reads as TGTGCCAGCAGCCCCGTAGTGGGGACTAGCGGGAGCGAGCAGTACTTC. This chain joins TRBV9 and TRBJ2-7; 14 bases match TRBD2. The CDR3 runs 16 residues. The germline CDR1 and CDR2 sequences are SGDLS and YYNGEE. J lost 6 bases, V lost 4 bases, and 9 bases had no gene match.

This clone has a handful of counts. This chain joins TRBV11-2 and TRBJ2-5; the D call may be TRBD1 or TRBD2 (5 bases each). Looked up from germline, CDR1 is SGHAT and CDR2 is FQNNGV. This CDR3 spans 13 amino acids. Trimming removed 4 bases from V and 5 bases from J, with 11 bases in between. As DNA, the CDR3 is TGTGCCAGCAGCTGGGGGTCTCCGGAGACCCAGTACTTC. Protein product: CASSWGSPETQYF.

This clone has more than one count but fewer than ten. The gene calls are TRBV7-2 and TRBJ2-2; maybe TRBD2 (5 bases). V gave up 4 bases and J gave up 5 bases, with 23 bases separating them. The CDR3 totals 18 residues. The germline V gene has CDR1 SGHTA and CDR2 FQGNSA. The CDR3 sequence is CASSSRPRGTKQTGELFF. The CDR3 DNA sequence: TGTGCCAGCAGCTCCCGTCCCCGGGGAACCAAGCAGACCGGGGAGCTGTTTTTT.

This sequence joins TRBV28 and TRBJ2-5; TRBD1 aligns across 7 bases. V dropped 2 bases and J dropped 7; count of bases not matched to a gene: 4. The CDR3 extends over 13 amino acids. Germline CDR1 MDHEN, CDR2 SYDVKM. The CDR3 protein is CASSLRGQATQYF. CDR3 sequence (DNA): TGTGCCAGCAGTTTAAGGGGGCAGGCGACCCAGTACTTC.

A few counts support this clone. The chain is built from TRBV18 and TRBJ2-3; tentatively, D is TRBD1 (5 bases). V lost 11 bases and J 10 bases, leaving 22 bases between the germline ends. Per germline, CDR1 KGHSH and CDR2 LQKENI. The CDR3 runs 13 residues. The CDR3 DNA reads TGTGCCGGACAAACCTCCTCTATGCAGGCGCAGTATTTT. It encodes CAGQTSSMQAQYF. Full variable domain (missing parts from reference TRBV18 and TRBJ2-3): NAGVMQNPRHLVRRRGQEARLRCSPMKGHSHVYWYRQLPEEGLKFMVYLQKENIIDESGMPKERFSAEFPKEGPSILRIQQVVRGDSAAYFCAGQTSSMQAQYFGPGTRLTVL.